What follows are 20 T cell receptor beta chains derived from one specimen sequenced in a study of control samples from healthy donors and cancer patients. The protocol was immunoSEQ multiplex PCR, while the TCRdb copy is restricted to in-frame clones and leaves out a portion. The sample yields about 120,000 clones, approximately 92% seen once. Sequenced sample: blood. Every receptor here comes from a man in his forties in good health.

CDR3 nucleotides: TGCGCCAGCAGCTTGGGGCAGGACTCTGGAAACACCATATATTTT. Translation: CASSLGQDSGNTIYF. The rearrangement joins TRBV5-1 to TRBJ1-3; D is unclear. The ends were cut back, 0 bases at V and 0 bases at J, with 7 bases in the middle. The CDR3 extends over 15 amino acids. CDR1 and CDR2 (germline): SGHRS, YFSETQ.

This clone was seen more than once but under ten times. The chain carries TRBV2 and TRBJ1-5; no firm D call. Trimming stripped 3 bases from V and 6 bases from J, with 12 bases between. Germline CDR1 and CDR2: SNHLY and FYNNEI. The length of the CDR3 is 14 residues. Here the CDR3 DNA reads TGTGCCAGCAGTGAGACGGGCCGGGGTCAGCCCCAGCATTTT. Its translation: CASSETGRGQPQHF.

The chain recombines TRBV11-2 with TRBJ1-2; 9 nucleotides agree with TRBD1. From germline, CDR1 is SGHAT and CDR2 FQNNGV. CDR3 length: 17 amino acids. The ends lost 5 bases at V and 4 bases at J; junction bases unmatched: 14. CDR3 nucleotides: TGTGCCAGCAGCCTCGGGGCGTGGGGACAGGGTGGCTATGGCTACACCTTC. The encoded protein is CASSLGAWGQGGYGYTF.

J is TRBJ1-1 and V is TRBV7-9; D is perhaps TRBD1 (6 bases). In germline, CDR1 is SEHNR, CDR2 FQNEAQ (reference sequence). The CDR3 consists of 14 residues. V shed 6 bases and J shed 4 bases, with 15 bases lying between them. CDR3 bases: TGTGCCAGCAGGGCGAGGGGGGAGGGCACTGAAGCTTTCTTT. Amino acid sequence: CASRARGEGTEAFF.

This sequence joins TRBV13 and TRBJ2-7; D remains ambiguous. This CDR3 has 13 amino acids. Germline assignment: CDR1 PRHDT and CDR2 FYEKMQ (reference sequence). The germline V and J ends were trimmed by 5 bases and 2 bases, with 10 bases remaining between them. The CDR3 here is CASSPGPPYEQYF. The DNA of the CDR3 is TGTGCCAGCAGCCCAGGTCCCCCCTACGAGCAGTACTTC.

CDR3 loop: CASSLLGTGGIGTDTQYF. The DNA for the CDR3 is TGCGCCAGCAGCTTGCTGGGGACAGGGGGCATCGGCACAGATACGCAGTATTTT. The chain couples TRBV5-1 to TRBJ2-3; 12 bases map to TRBD1. CDR1 is SGHRS, CDR2 YFSETQ, per germline. The CDR3 is 18 amino acids. V lost 1 base, J lost 1 base, and 7 bases stayed unmatched.

The chain employs TRBV6-5 and TRBJ1-5, with D possibly being TRBD1 (6 bases). Germline V lookup: CDR1 MNHEY, CDR2 SVGAGI. The CDR3 totals 15 residues. V was trimmed by 6 bases and J by 0 bases, leaving 12 bases between them. The CDR3 protein is CASRDQGYSNQPQHF. The CDR3 region has the DNA TGTGCCAGCAGGGACCAGGGGTATAGCAATCAGCCCCAGCATTTT.

J is TRBJ1-5 and V is TRBV19, with D perhaps TRBD1 (6 bases). The CDR3 runs to 14 residues. Germline V gives CDR1 LNHDA, CDR2 SQIVND (reference sequence). V lost 3 bases and J lost 3, with 9 bases in between. The chain's CDR3 is CASSIRGLNQPQHF. The CDR3 bases are TGTGCCAGTAGTATCAGGGGCCTCAATCAGCCCCAGCATTTT.

CDR3 region: CASSEGGRDYGYTF. In DNA form, the CDR3 reads TGTGCCAGTAGTGAAGGGGGGCGAGACTATGGCTACACCTTC. This rearrangement joins TRBV19 to TRBJ1-2; D is perhaps TRBD1 (6 bases). CDR3 size: 14 residues. V lost 5 bases and J 3 bases, leaving 13 bases between the germline ends. Germline V gene lookup returns CDR1 LNHDA and CDR2 SQIVND (reference sequence).

The chain uses TRBV10-3 and TRBJ1-2, with TRBD1 matching over 8 bases. The CDR3 has 13 amino acids. Germline V gene lookup returns CDR1 ENHRY and CDR2 SYGVKD. V trimming: 6 bases; J trimming: 5 bases; junction bases outside the gene matches: 5. CDR3 bases: TGTGCCATCAGGACAGGGGCAGAGTATGGCTACACCTTC. Protein: CAIRTGAEYGYTF.

The rearrangement uses TRBV14 and TRBJ1-4; no clear D. V was trimmed by 0 bases and J by 1 base, leaving 6 bases between them. The germline V gene has CDR1 SGHDN and CDR2 FVKESK. The CDR3 is 15 amino acids. DNA for the CDR3: TGTGCCAGCAGCCAAGAAGGGAGAACTAATGAAAAACTGTTTTTT. Protein sequence: CASSQEGRTNEKLFF.

This rearrangement joins TRBV5-1 to TRBJ2-7, with unresolved D. The CDR3 extends over 14 amino acids. Per the germline V gene, CDR1 is SGHRS and CDR2 is YFSETQ. V lost 4 bases, J lost 4 bases, and 15 bases lay in between. DNA of the CDR3: TGCGCCAGCAGCGCCCAACCCGATCTATACGAGCAGTACTTC. Residues: CASSAQPDLYEQYF.

This clone was counted a single time. The V and J genes are TRBV28 and TRBJ2-5; 8 bases agree with TRBD2. After removal of 10 bases from V and 4 bases from J, the junction contained 2 bases not matched to a gene. The CDR3 has 11 residues. CDR1 and CDR2 from the germline V gene are MDHEN and SYDVKM. CDR3 nucleotides: TGTGCCACGGGGGGGCTAGAGACCCAGTACTTC. As protein: CATGGLETQYF.

This chain joins TRBV6-5 and TRBJ2-3, with 8 positions matching TRBD2. This CDR3 has 16 residues. With V trimmed by 4 bases and J by 4 bases, 10 bases remained unmatched. Looked up from germline, CDR1 is MNHEY and CDR2 is SVGAGI. The DNA of the CDR3 is TGTGCCAGCAGTTCCCCCAGGAAAGCGGGGGCAGATACGCAGTATTTT. It yields the protein CASSSPRKAGADTQYF.

This clone showed up just a few times. J is TRBJ1-1 and V is TRBV2, with TRBD1 as a possible D gene (5 bases). The CDR3 has 11 amino acids. The germline gives CDR1 SNHLY, CDR2 FYNNEI. V shed 1 base and J shed 10 bases, with 7 bases lying between them. The CDR3 protein is CASSEGGAAFF. The CDR3 coding sequence is TGTGCCAGCAGTGAAGGAGGGGCAGCTTTCTTT.

Here the CDR3 reads CASSDRGLVGYTF. The DNA for the CDR3 is TGTGCCAGCAGTGACAGGGGACTAGTAGGCTACACCTTC. V gene TRBV2 combines with J gene TRBJ1-2; tentatively, D is TRBD1 (6 bases). CDR1 is SNHLY and CDR2 is FYNNEI in the germline V gene. CDR3 length: 13 residues. The V end was cut by 3 bases, the J end by 8 bases, with 13 bases between.

In this sample, this clone turned up once. The same CDR3 is also encoded by other DNA sequences in this sample. The chain couples TRBV5-1 to TRBJ2-3; possibly TRBD2 for D (9 bases). Germline V gives CDR1 SGHRS, CDR2 YFSETQ. The V gene lost 0 bases and the J gene lost 4 bases, with 21 bases spanning the gap. The CDR3 runs 18 residues. The CDR3 sequence: CASSLEPGGGGAADTQYF. The DNA of the CDR3 is TGCGCCAGCAGCTTGGAACCAGGGGGCGGGGGGGCGGCAGATACGCAGTATTTT.

This clone was detected once. The chain couples TRBV12-3 or TRBV12-4 to TRBJ1-2; 7 bases align to TRBD1. The CDR3 length is 13 residues. The V and J ends lost 2 bases and 6 bases, in that order; junction bases with no gene match: 3. Written as DNA, the CDR3 is TGTGCCAGCAGTTTAAGACAGGGAGATGGCTACACCTTC. Translating gives CASSLRQGDGYTF.

The gene calls are TRBV5-1 and TRBJ2-1; TRBD2 matches at 10 bases. Trimming removed 0 bases from V and 7 bases from J; junction bases left unmatched: 7. Germline V gene sequence: CDR1 SGHRS, CDR2 YFSETQ. The CDR3 covers 16 residues. The CDR3 bases are TGCGCCAGCAGCTTGGGGACACTAGCGGGGTTTAATGAGCAGTTCTTC. It codes for CASSLGTLAGFNEQFF.

This clone was seen just once. CDR3 amino acids: CASSFLPGPTDSPLHF. The CDR3 region has the DNA TGTGCCAGCAGCTTTCTTCCAGGGCCTACTGATTCACCCCTCCACTTT. V and J are TRBV5-6 and TRBJ1-6; D perhaps matches TRBD1 (5 bases). The CDR3 has 16 amino acids. The germline V gene has CDR1 SGHDT and CDR2 YYEEEE. V lost 2 bases and J 8 bases, leaving 17 bases between the germline ends.